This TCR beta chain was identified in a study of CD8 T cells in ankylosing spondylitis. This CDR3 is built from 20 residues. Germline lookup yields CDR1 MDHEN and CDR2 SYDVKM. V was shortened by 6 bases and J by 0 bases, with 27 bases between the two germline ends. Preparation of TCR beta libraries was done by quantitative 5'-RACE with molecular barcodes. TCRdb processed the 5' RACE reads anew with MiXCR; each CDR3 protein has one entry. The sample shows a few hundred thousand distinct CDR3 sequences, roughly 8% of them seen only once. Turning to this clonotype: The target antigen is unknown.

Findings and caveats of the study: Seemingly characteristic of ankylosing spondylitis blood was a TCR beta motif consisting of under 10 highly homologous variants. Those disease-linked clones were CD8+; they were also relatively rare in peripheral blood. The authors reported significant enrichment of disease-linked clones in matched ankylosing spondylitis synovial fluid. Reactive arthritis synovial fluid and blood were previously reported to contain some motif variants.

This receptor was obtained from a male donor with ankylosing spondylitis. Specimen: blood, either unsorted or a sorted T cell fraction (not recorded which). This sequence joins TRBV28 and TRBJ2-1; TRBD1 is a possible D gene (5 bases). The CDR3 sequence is CASSLSAGQGRASSYNEQFF. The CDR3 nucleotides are TGTGCCAGCAGCCTCTCCGCCGGGCAGGGCCGCGCGAGCTCCTACAATGAGCAGTTCTTC. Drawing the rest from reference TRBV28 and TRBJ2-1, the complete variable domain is DVKVTQSSRYLVKRTGEKVFLECVQDMDHENMFWYRQDPGLGLRLIYFSYDVKMKEKGDIPEGYSVSREKKERFSLILESASTNQTSMYLCASSLSAGQGRASSYNEQFFGPGTRLTVL.